What follows describes a single T cell receptor beta chain. No antigen is known for it. The sample originates from a study of blood T cells in healthy people across ages. This CDR3 has 15 amino acids. Germline values: CDR1 MDHEN, CDR2 SYDVKM. Losses at the gene ends were 5 bases for V and 5 bases for J; bases not matched to a gene: 7. Study results and limitations: Among T cells, TCR beta diversity per million cells dropped roughly linearly as age rose. In long-lived donors, naive CD4+ cell counts and diversity exceeded those of aged donors. Changes in expanded clonotypes were possibly confounded, as the CMV status of donors was unknown.

A second roughly 7 to 11 cycle PCR used barcoded and J-beta primers. A template-switch adaptor that had 12 random nucleotides put a tag on each cDNA molecule. MiXCR, run by TCRdb on the 5' RACE reads, gives a single entry per CDR3 protein. The sample carries about 970,000 distinct CDR3 sequences, roughly 51% recorded once. This sequence originates from a woman aged 55-70 years in good health. The rearrangement joins TRBV28 to TRBJ2-7; 12 positions agree with TRBD2. The sequencing sample was made of blood. This CDR3 is CASSRLLAGGHEQYF. The CDR3 DNA reads TGTGCCAGCAGTAGACTACTAGCGGGAGGCCACGAGCAGTACTTC.